This note documents a single TCR beta chain sequence. What it binds is not known. Only in-frame clones appear in the TCRdb table, and some are missing; sequencing was by immunoSEQ multiplex PCR. The sample lists approximately 30,000 clones, just under 75% occurring once. The data were obtained in a study of STAT5B mutations in CD4+ large granular lymphocyte leukemia. Study-level background: Among healthy controls, a particular HLA allele went with more CDR3 'QG' motifs. Study-level points and caveats: Higher CD4+ than CD8+ T-LGLL clonality might reflect small sample size. Approximately 25% of private leukemic clonotypes occurred rarely in other patients' non-leukemic repertoires. Compared with healthy controls (2/35), patient top clones favored TRBV06 (8/27).

The CDR3 length is 13 residues. The germline V and J ends were trimmed by 7 bases and 8 bases, with 16 bases remaining between them. Germline-derived CDR1 and CDR2 are LNHDA and SQIVND (reference sequence). The clonotype originates from a human donor in good health. The rearrangement links TRBV19 to TRBJ2-3, with D possibly TRBD2 on 6 matching bases. Sequencing used CD4+ T cells from blood buffy coats. The CDR3 coding sequence is TGTGCCAGTACCCCAGGAGTGGGGGGTACGCAGTATTTT. Translating it yields CASTPGVGGTQYF.